Sequencing of this TCR beta chain was carried out in a study of long-term antiretroviral therapy in people with HIV. Across the study: It was about a decade before the 2015 immediate-ART recommendation that the earliest samples were taken.

The study, taken as a whole, reports: Information on adherence to ART, viral resistance or therapy changes was unavailable. Post-ART diversity increased but stayed below transplant donor controls.

About this clone: Its antigen is currently unknown.

Runs used v3.0 of the immunoSEQ assay and were done at survey level. The protocol was immunoSEQ multiplex PCR, while the TCRdb copy is restricted to in-frame clones and leaves out a portion. The sample holds about 25,000 clones, approximately 86% seen once. Looked up from germline, CDR1 is MNHEY and CDR2 is SMNVEV (reference sequence). Trimming took off 8 bases at V and 7 bases at J, with 14 bases between the two ends. The CDR3 consists of 13 residues. Sequences were derived from unsorted PBMCs, sampled 1.8 years before starting antiretroviral therapy. The rearrangement uses TRBV27 and TRBJ1-4; no clear D gene. The receptor comes from a man aged 45-65 years with HIV. The CDR3 spells CASGLMIGEKLFF. The CDR3 nucleotides read TGTGCCAGCGGACTCATGATAGGTGAAAAACTGTTTTTT. Drawing the rest from reference TRBV27 and TRBJ1-4, the complete variable domain is EAQVTQNPRYLITVTGKKLTVTCSQNMNHEYMSWYRQDPGLGLRQIYYSMNVEVTDKGDVPEGYKVSRKEKRNFPLILESPSPNQTSLYFCASGLMIGEKLFFGSGTQLSVL.